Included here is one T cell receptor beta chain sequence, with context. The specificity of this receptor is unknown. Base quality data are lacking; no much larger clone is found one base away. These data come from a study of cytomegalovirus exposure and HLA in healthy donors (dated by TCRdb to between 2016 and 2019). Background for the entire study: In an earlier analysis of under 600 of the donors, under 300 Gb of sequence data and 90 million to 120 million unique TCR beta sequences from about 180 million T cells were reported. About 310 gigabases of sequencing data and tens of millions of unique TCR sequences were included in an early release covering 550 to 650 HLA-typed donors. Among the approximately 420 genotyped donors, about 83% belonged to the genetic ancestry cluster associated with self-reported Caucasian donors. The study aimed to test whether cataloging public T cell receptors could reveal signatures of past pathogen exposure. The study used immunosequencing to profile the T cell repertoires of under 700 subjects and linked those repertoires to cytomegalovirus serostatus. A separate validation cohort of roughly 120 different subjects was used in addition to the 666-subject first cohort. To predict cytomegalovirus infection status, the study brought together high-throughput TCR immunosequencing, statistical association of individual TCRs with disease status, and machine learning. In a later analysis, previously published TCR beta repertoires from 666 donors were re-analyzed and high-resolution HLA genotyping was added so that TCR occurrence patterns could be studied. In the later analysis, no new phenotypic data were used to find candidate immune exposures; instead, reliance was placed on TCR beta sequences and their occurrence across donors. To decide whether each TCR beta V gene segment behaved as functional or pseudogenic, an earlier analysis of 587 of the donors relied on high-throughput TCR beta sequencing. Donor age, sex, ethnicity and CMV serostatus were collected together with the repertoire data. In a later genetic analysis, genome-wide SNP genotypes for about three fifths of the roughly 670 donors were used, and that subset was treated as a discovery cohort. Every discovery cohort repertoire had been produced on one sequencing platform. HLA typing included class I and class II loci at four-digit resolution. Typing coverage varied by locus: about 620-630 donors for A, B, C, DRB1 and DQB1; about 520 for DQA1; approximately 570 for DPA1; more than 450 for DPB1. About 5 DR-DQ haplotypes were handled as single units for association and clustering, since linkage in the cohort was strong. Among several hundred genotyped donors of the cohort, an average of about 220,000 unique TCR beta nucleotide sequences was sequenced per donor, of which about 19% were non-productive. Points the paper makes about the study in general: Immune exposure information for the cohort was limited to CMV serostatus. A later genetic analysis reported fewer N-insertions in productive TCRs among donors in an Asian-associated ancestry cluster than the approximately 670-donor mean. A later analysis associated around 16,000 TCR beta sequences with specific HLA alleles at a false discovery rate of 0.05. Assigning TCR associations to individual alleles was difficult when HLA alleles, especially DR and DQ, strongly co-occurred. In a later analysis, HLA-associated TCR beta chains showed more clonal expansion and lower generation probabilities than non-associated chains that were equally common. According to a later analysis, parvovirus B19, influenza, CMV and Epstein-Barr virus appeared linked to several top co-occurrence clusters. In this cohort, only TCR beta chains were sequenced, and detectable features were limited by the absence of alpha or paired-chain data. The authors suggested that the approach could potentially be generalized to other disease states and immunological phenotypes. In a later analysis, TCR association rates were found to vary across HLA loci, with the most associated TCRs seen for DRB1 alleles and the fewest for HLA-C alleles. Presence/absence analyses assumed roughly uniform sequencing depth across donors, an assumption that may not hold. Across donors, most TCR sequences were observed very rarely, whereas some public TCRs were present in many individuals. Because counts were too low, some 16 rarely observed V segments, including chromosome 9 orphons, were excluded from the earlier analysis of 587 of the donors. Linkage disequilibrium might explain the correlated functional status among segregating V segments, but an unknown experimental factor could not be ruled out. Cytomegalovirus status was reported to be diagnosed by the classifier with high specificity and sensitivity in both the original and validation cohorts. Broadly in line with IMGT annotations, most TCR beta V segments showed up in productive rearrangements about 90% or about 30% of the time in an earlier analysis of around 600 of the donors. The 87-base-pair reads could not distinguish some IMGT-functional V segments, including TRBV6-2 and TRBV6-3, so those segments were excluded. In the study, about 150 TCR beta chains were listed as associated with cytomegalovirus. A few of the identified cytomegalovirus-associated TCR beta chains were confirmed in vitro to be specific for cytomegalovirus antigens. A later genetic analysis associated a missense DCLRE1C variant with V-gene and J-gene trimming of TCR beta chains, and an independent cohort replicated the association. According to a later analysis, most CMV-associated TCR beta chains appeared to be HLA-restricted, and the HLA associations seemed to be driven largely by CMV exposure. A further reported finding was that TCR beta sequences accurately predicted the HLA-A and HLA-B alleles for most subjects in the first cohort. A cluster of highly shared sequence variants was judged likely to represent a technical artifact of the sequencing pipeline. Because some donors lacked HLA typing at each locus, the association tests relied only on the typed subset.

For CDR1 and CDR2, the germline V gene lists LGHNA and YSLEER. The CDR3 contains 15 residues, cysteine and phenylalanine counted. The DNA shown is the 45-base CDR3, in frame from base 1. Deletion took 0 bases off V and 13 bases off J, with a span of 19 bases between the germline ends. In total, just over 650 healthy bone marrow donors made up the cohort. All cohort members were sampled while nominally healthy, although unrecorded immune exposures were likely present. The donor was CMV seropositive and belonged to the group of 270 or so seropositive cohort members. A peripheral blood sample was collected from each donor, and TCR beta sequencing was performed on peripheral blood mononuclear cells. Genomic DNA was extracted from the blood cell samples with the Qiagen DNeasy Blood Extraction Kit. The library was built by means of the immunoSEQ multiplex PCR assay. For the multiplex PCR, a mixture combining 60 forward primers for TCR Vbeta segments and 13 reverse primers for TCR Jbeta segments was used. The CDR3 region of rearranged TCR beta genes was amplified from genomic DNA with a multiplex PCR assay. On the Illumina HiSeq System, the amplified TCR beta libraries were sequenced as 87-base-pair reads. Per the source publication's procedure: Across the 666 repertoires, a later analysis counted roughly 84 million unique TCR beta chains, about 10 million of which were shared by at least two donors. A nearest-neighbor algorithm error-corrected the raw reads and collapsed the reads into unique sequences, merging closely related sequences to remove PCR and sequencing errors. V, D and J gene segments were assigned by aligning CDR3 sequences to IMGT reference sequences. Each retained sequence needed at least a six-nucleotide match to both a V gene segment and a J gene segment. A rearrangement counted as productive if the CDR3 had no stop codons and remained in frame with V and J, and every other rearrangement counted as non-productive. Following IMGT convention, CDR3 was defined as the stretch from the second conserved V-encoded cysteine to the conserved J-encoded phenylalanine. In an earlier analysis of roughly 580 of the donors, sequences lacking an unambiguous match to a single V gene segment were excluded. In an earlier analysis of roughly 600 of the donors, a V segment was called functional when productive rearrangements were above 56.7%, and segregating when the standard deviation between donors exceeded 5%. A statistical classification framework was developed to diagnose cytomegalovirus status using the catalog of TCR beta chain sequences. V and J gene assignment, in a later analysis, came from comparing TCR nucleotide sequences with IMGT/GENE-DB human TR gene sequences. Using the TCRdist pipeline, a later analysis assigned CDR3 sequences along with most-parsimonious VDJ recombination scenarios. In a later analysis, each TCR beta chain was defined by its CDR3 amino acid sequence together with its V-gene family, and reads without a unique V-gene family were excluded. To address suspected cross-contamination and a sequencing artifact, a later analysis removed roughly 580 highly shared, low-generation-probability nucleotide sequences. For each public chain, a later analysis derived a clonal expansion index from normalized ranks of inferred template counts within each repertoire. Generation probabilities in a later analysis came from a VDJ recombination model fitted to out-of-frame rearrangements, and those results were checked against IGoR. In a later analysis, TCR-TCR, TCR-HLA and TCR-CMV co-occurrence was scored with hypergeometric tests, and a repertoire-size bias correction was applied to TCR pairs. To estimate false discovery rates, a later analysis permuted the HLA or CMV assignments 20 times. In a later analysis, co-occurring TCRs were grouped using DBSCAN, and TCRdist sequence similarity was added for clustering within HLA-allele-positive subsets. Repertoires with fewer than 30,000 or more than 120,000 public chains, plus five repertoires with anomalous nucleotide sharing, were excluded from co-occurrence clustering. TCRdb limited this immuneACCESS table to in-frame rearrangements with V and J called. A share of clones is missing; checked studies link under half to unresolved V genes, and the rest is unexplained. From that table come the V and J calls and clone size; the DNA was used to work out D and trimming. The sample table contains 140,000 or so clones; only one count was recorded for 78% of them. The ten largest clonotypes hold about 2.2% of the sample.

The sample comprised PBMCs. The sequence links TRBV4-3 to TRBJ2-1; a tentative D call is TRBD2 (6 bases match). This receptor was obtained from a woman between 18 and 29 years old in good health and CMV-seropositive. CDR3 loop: CASSQDWIASADQFF. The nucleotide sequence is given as TGCGCCAGCAGCCAAGATTGGATTGCTAGCGCGGATCAGTTCTTC.